This T cell receptor beta chain comes out of a study of blood T cell repertoires in COVID-19. Study at large: T cells, B-cell-depleted T cells, or PBMCs provided the cDNA or gDNA that served as material.

Cohorts were assigned according to the clinical history that participants reported. The ends were cut back, 4 bases at V and 5 bases at J, with 12 bases in the middle. Germline V gene lookup returns CDR1 WSHSY and CDR2 SAAADI. The CDR3 has 14 amino acids. The method was immunoSEQ multiplex PCR; TCRdb's version includes in-frame clones alone and lacks a portion of them. The sample has some 330,000 clones, 85% to 90% seen once. The chain has TRBV10-2 and TRBJ2-1; TRBD2 might be the D (5 bases). Sequencing was done on a sample of PBMCs or T cells enriched from blood (not recorded which). This sequence originates from a man aged 30-40 years who had recovered from COVID-19. The CDR3: CASSGTGNDNEQFF. The CDR3 region has the DNA TGCGCCAGCAGTGGGACGGGGAATGACAATGAGCAGTTCTTC.